One and the same sample provided the 21 T cell receptor beta chains below, sequenced in a study of cytomegalovirus exposure and HLA in healthy donors. It was with 60 Vbeta and 13 Jbeta primers that the PCR ran. The table came from immunoSEQ multiplex PCR; TCRdb's copy has only in-frame clones and leaves some out. Altogether under 200,000 clones are present, 79% being singletons, with the ten largest covering under 0.75%. Specimen: PBMCs. The receptors derive from a woman aged 40 to 49 in good health and CMV-seronegative.

The V and J genes are TRBV5-1 and TRBJ2-7; 7 positions match TRBD2. CDR1 and CDR2 (germline): SGHRS, YFSETQ. The trim removed 0 bases at V and 1 base at J, leaving 4 bases unmatched. The CDR3 covers 15 residues. CDR3 DNA: TGCGCCAGCAGCTTGGGACTAGCCAGGTCCTACGAGCAGTACTTC. Protein sequence: CASSLGLARSYEQYF.

This chain joins TRBV5-1 and TRBJ2-1, with 8 bases matching TRBD1. V shed 4 bases, J shed 8 bases, and the junction held 11 bases outside the gene matches. The CDR3 is 15 amino acids. In germline, CDR1 is SGHRS, CDR2 YFSETQ. The chain's CDR3 is CASSAGTGRGDEQFF. For the CDR3, the DNA is TGCGCCAGCAGCGCCGGGACAGGCCGGGGCGATGAGCAGTTCTTC.

This sequence joins TRBV7-9 and TRBJ1-4; 7 bases are shared with TRBD1. V shed 6 bases and J 7 bases; nucleotides not matched to a gene: 11. CDR1 SEHNR and CDR2 FQNEAQ come from the germline V gene (reference sequence). The CDR3 runs to 15 residues. Here the CDR3 DNA reads TGTGCCAGCAGTCGGACCGGGACAGATGGTGAAAAACTGTTTTTT. Translating it yields CASSRTGTDGEKLFF. Based on the CDR3 plus reference TRBV7-9 and TRBJ1-4, the full variable domain is DTGVSQNPRHKITKRGQNVTFRCDPISEHNRLYWYRQTLGQGPEFLTYFQNEAQLEKSRLLSDRFSAERPKGSFSTLEIQRTEQGDSAMYLCASSRTGTDGEKLFFGSGTQLSVL.

J is TRBJ2-7 and V is TRBV6-1, with 10 bases that match TRBD2. V was clipped by 8 bases and J by 1 base; unmatched bases: 5. Germline CDR1 MNHNS, CDR2 SASEGT. This CDR3 is built from 14 residues. CDR3 amino acids: CASGLAGGSYEQYF. CDR3 sequence (DNA): TGTGCCAGCGGTTTAGCGGGGGGTTCCTACGAGCAGTACTTC.

The V gene is TRBV29-1, the J gene TRBJ2-1; tentatively, D is TRBD1 (5 bases). The germline CDR1 and CDR2 sequences are SQVTM and ANQGSEA. Trimming stripped 5 bases from V and 6 bases from J, with 17 bases between. The CDR3 spans 14 residues. Here the CDR3 reads CSVSSKGKFNEQFF. CDR3 nucleotide sequence: TGCAGCGTTTCTTCGAAGGGGAAGTTCAATGAGCAGTTCTTC.

The rearrangement joins TRBV28 to TRBJ1-2; D is perhaps TRBD1 (5 bases). The CDR3 length is 15 residues. CDR1 is MDHEN and CDR2 is SYDVKM in the germline V gene. The V and J ends lost 6 bases and 5 bases respectively, with 19 bases between them. CDR3 residues: CASSRMDISRYGYTF. The DNA for the CDR3 is TGTGCCAGCAGCCGGATGGACATCTCGAGATATGGCTACACCTTC.

V is TRBV5-1 and J is TRBJ2-1; 8 bases are a match to TRBD1. Germline lookup yields CDR1 SGHRS and CDR2 YFSETQ. The J segment lost 3 bases and the V segment lost 4 bases, leaving 6 bases of the junction unmatched. This CDR3 has 15 residues. CDR3 in amino acids: CASSTDRVGYNEQFF. The CDR3 DNA follows: TGCGCCAGCAGCACGGACAGGGTCGGCTACAATGAGCAGTTCTTC.

The V and J genes are TRBV5-6 and TRBJ2-7; 7 bases are a match to TRBD1. Germline assignment: CDR1 SGHDT and CDR2 YYEEEE. The ends lost 4 bases at V and 9 bases at J; junction bases unmatched: 16. The CDR3 is made up of 15 amino acids. CDR3 nucleotide sequence: TGTGCCAGCAGCGGAACCGGGACAGCCTTTTTTGTGCAGTACTTC. It encodes CASSGTGTAFFVQYF. Supplemented by reference TRBV5-6 and TRBJ2-7, the full variable domain reads DAGVTQSPTHLIKTRGQQVTLRCSPKSGHDTVSWYQQALGQGPQFIFQYYEEEERQRGNFPDRFSGHQFPNYSSELNVNALLLGDSALYLCASSGTGTAFFVQYFGPGTRLTVT.

The V call is TRBV28, the J call TRBJ1-4, with D unclear. The germline V and J ends were trimmed by 8 bases and 6 bases, with 10 bases remaining between them. The CDR3 totals 12 residues. The germline gives CDR1 MDHEN, CDR2 SYDVKM. CDR3 in DNA: TGTGCCAGCGGCCGGGTCGATGAAAAACTGTTTTTT. Protein product: CASGRVDEKLFF.

The gene calls are TRBV29-1 and TRBJ2-7; 7 bases line up with TRBD1. Losses at the gene ends were 6 bases for V and 0 bases for J; bases not matched to a gene: 8. Germline assignment: CDR1 SQVTM and CDR2 ANQGSEA. The CDR3 is made up of 14 amino acids. The CDR3 reads CSVGTGDSSYEQYF. CDR3 DNA sequence: TGCAGCGTGGGAACAGGGGACAGCTCCTACGAGCAGTACTTC.

This chain joins TRBV7-9 and TRBJ1-4; 8 positions match TRBD1. The CDR3 length is 14 residues. From germline, CDR1 is SEHNR and CDR2 FQNEAQ (reference sequence). J was trimmed by 5 bases and V by 5 bases; bases with no gene match: 4. The CDR3 spells CASSGWTGNEKLFF. The DNA of the CDR3 is TGTGCCAGCAGCGGTTGGACAGGGAATGAAAAACTGTTTTTT. The full variable domain, completed using reference TRBV7-9 and TRBJ1-4, is DTGVSQNPRHKITKRGQNVTFRCDPISEHNRLYWYRQTLGQGPEFLTYFQNEAQLEKSRLLSDRFSAERPKGSFSTLEIQRTEQGDSAMYLCASSGWTGNEKLFFGSGTQLSVL.

This clone was observed a handful of times. The J gene is TRBJ1-1, the V gene TRBV18; D might be TRBD1 (5 bases). Per the germline V gene, CDR1 is KGHSH and CDR2 is LQKENI. This CDR3 has 13 residues. V lost 2 bases and J 8 bases, leaving 12 bases between the germline ends. CDR3 bases: TGTGCCAGCTCACCATATCAGGGAGGCGAAGCTTTCTTT. Amino acid sequence: CASSPYQGGEAFF.

For the CDR3, the DNA is TGTGCCAGCAGTCGCGGATCTTATCAAGAGACCCAGTACTTC. It is translated as CASSRGSYQETQYF. This chain joins TRBV14 and TRBJ2-5; D gene unclear. Germline assignment: CDR1 SGHDN and CDR2 FVKESK. With 6 bases removed from V and 2 bases from J, the gap between germline ends came to 13 bases. The CDR3 loop spans 14 amino acids.

This clone was detected only a few times. The chain carries TRBV6-5 and TRBJ1-1, with D maybe TRBD1 (5 bases). Per the germline V gene, CDR1 is MNHEY and CDR2 is SVGAGI. V was trimmed by 7 bases and J by 4 bases, leaving 13 bases between them. The CDR3 is 13 residues long. The CDR3 DNA reads as TGTGCCAGCACCCTCGGGAGGGGCACTGAAGCTTTCTTT. It codes for CASTLGRGTEAFF.

The chain is built from TRBV9 and TRBJ2-7, with TRBD1 as a possible D gene (5 bases). In germline, CDR1 is SGDLS, CDR2 YYNGEE. This CDR3 is 13 amino acids long. V was pared by 3 bases and J by 6 bases, with 13 bases between. The CDR3 DNA is TGTGCCAGCAGCGAAATGCAGGGTACCGAGCAGTACTTC. Its protein product is CASSEMQGTEQYF.

This clone was seen only a few times. The chain links TRBV6-6 to TRBJ2-7; 10 nucleotides align to TRBD2. This CDR3 is 15 amino acids long. The V and J ends lost 3 bases and 3 bases, in that order; junction bases with no gene match: 5. CDR1 is MNHNY and CDR2 is SVGAGI in the germline V gene (reference sequence). Written as DNA, the CDR3 is TGTGCCAGCAGTTATCCAGCGGGAGGGATCTACGAGCAGTACTTC. Translating gives CASSYPAGGIYEQYF.

This clone was counted only a few times. The gene calls are TRBV6-1 and TRBJ1-5; D gene unclear. CDR3 length: 15 amino acids. Germline V gene data show CDR1 as MNHNS and CDR2 as SASEGT. V was shortened by 3 bases and J by 0 bases, with 9 bases between the two germline ends. The CDR3 here is CASSERVYSNQPQHF. In nucleotides, the CDR3 is TGTGCCAGCAGTGAGCGAGTTTATAGCAATCAGCCCCAGCATTTT.

Remarks on this clone: Compared with germline, one end of the junction differs, possibly owing to a read error. In the same sample, other DNA sequences code for this CDR3. The gene calls are TRBV4-3 and TRBJ2-3; 7 positions match TRBD2. The germline gives CDR1 LGHNA, CDR2 YSLEER. The CDR3 length is 15 residues. CDR3 residues: CASSQDGRARDTQYF. CDR3 DNA: TGCGCCAGCAGTCAAGATGGGAGGGCTCGCGATACGCAGTATTTT.

The chain carries TRBV10-3 and TRBJ2-3; TRBD1 matches 9 bases. CDR1 and CDR2 from the germline V gene are ENHRY and SYGVKD. The V and J ends lost 4 bases and 0 bases, in that order; junction bases with no gene match: 2. CDR3 length: 15 amino acids. The CDR3 is CAISGDRASTDTQYF. CDR3 sequence (DNA): TGTGCCATCAGTGGGGACAGGGCGAGCACAGATACGCAGTATTTT.

The V gene is TRBV4-1, the J gene TRBJ1-2; D not resolved. Trimming removed 0 bases at V and 5 bases at J, with 10 bases between. The CDR3 runs to 14 residues. Germline CDR1 reads MGHRA; CDR2 reads YSYEKL. DNA for the CDR3: TGCGCCAGCAGCCAAGAAGGTCGAGGTTATGGCTACACCTTC. It specifies CASSQEGRGYGYTF.

With regard to this clone: Sequence at one end of the junction differs from germline and may be a read error. The V call is TRBV7-7, the J call TRBJ2-1; 14 bases fit TRBD2. The CDR3 runs to 16 residues. Per germline, CDR1 SSHAT and CDR2 FNYEAQ (reference sequence). CDR3 sequence: CASSLEGLAGVAEQFF. The DNA for the CDR3 is TGTGCTAGCAGCTTAGAGGGACTAGCGGGAGTCGCTGAGCAGTTCTTC.